Only a few counts were recorded for the clone carrying this T cell receptor (beta chain). The data belong to a study of blood T cell repertoires in COVID-19. Turning to the study itself: T cells, B-cell-depleted T cells, or PBMCs supplied cDNA or gDNA.

The protocol was immunoSEQ multiplex PCR, while the TCRdb copy is restricted to in-frame clones and leaves out a portion. Of over 200,000 clones listed, 80% to 85% are singletons. Sequences were obtained from peripheral blood. This receptor was taken from a human donor in a cohort sampled during active COVID-19.

The CDR3 loop reads CASSQRGEAFF. CDR3 nucleotides: TGTGCCAGCAGCCAACGCGGTGAAGCTTTCTTT. V usage is TRBV14 and J usage is TRBJ1-1, with D uncertain. Germline loops: CDR1 SGHDN, CDR2 FVKESK. Trimming removed 2 bases at V and 7 bases at J, with 5 bases between. The CDR3 contains 11 residues.